This passage covers 13 T cell receptor beta chains from one sample sequenced in a study of OX40 agonist ivuxolimab in advanced cancers. Profiling relied on immunoSEQ multiplex PCR, and the TCRdb table lists in-frame clones only, not all of them. The table records over 10,000 clones, around nine tenths of them present only once. This sample comprised CD4+ or CD8+ T cells sorted from blood, obtained in a trial of the OX40 agonist ivuxolimab. The receptors come from an adult with an advanced solid tumor such as melanoma, head and neck, liver or kidney cancer.

V gene TRBV27 combines with J gene TRBJ1-2; 11 bases map to TRBD1. Germline V gene data show CDR1 as MNHEY and CDR2 as SMNVEV (reference sequence). J was trimmed by 6 bases and V by 2 bases; bases with no gene match: 5. The CDR3 covers 15 residues. The CDR3 DNA follows: TGTGCCAGCAGTTTAATCGGGACAGGGGGTGATGGCTACACCTTC. Its translation: CASSLIGTGGDGYTF.

This clone appeared a single time. This chain links TRBV5-1 with TRBJ2-1, with 11 bases lining up with TRBD2. Germline trimming cut 0 bases from V and 4 bases from J; bases unmatched to any gene: 18. There are 21 residues in the CDR3. The germline V gene encodes CDR1 SGHRS and CDR2 YFSETQ. The CDR3 spells CASSLALGQGLAGGRYNEQFF. The DNA for the CDR3 is TGCGCCAGCAGCTTGGCTTTAGGACAGGGCCTAGCGGGAGGACGTTACAATGAGCAGTTCTTC.

This chain links TRBV7-2 with TRBJ1-1; D possibly corresponds to TRBD1 (6 bases). The V gene lost 3 bases and the J gene lost 4 bases, with 9 bases spanning the gap. The CDR3 is 13 residues long. Germline CDR1 is SGHTA and CDR2 is FQGNSA. The DNA for the CDR3 is TGTGCCAGCAGCTTCACAGGGTCCACTGAAGCTTTCTTT. Its translation: CASSFTGSTEAFF.

This chain links TRBV19 with TRBJ2-1; 10 nucleotides align to TRBD1. Germline V lookup: CDR1 LNHDA, CDR2 SQIVND (reference sequence). Trimming at V came to 9 bases and at J to 2 bases, leaving 1 base not matched to a gene. The CDR3 loop spans 13 amino acids. The CDR3: CASGQGAYNEQFF. The CDR3, as DNA: TGTGCCAGCGGACAGGGGGCCTACAATGAGCAGTTCTTC.

The chain couples TRBV28 to TRBJ2-3, with TRBD2 matching 12 bases. This CDR3 has 18 residues. With 6 bases clipped from V and 0 bases from J, the junction kept 10 bases outside the gene matches. Germline V gives CDR1 MDHEN, CDR2 SYDVKM. CDR3 sequence: CASSPTSGRGASTDTQYF. The DNA of the CDR3 is TGTGCCAGCAGCCCGACTAGCGGGAGAGGGGCTAGCACAGATACGCAGTATTTT.

The rearrangement uses TRBV7-9 and TRBJ1-5, with 7 positions matching TRBD1. Trimming at V came to 5 bases and at J to 6 bases, leaving 7 bases not matched to a gene. There are 14 residues in the CDR3. Germline V lookup: CDR1 SEHNR, CDR2 FQNEAQ (reference sequence). CDR3 amino acids: CASSPTGDGQPQHF. For the CDR3, the DNA is TGTGCCAGCAGCCCAACAGGGGACGGTCAGCCCCAGCATTTT.

The chain is built from TRBV27 and TRBJ2-6, with D possibly TRBD2 on 6 matching bases. CDR3 length: 18 amino acids. Germline assignment: CDR1 MNHEY and CDR2 SMNVEV (reference sequence). The V end lost 6 bases, the J end lost 0 bases, and 18 bases lay between the germline ends. The DNA of the CDR3 is TGTGCCAGCAGCGGACTTAGCGGACCAAACTCTGGGGCCAACGTCCTGACTTTC. Its translation: CASSGLSGPNSGANVLTF.

The chain uses TRBV9 and TRBJ2-1; 12 bases align to TRBD2. This CDR3 is built from 16 residues. Germline values: CDR1 SGDLS, CDR2 YYNGEE. V shed 4 bases, J shed 12 bases, and the junction held 14 bases outside the gene matches. The CDR3 nucleotides are TGTGCCAGCAGCTCCCTGCCTAGCGGGAGGGAAGGTGGGCAGTTCTTC. It codes for CASSSLPSGREGGQFF.

V usage is TRBV7-6 and J usage is TRBJ2-7; D possibly matches TRBD1 or TRBD2 (7 bases each). The CDR3 consists of 17 residues. Germline V gene sequence: CDR1 SGHVS, CDR2 FNYEAQ. The V end was cut by 6 bases, the J end by 2 bases, with 23 bases between. The CDR3 region is CASRPGGDSPKTYEQYF. In nucleotides, the CDR3 is TGTGCCAGCAGACCTGGGGGGGACAGCCCGAAAACCTACGAGCAGTACTTC. Variable domain in full (rest from reference TRBV7-6 and TRBJ2-7): GAGVSQSPRYKVTKRGQDVALRCDPISGHVSLYWYRQALGQGPEFLTYFNYEAQQDKSGLPNDRFSAERPEGSISTLTIQRTEQRDSAMYRCASRPGGDSPKTYEQYFGPGTRLTVT.

This clone appeared once. The chain recombines TRBV11-2 with TRBJ2-7; perhaps TRBD1 as D (6 bases). Germline V gene sequence: CDR1 SGHAT, CDR2 FQNNGV. V was trimmed by 1 base and J by 2 bases, leaving 6 bases between them. The CDR3 has 13 amino acids. CDR3 nucleotides: TGTGCCAGCAGCTTAGCAGGGGCCTACGAGCAGTACTTC. It yields the protein CASSLAGAYEQYF.

The chain recombines TRBV7-6 with TRBJ2-3, with D unresolved. V was clipped by 3 bases and J by 2 bases, with 9 bases between them. Germline values: CDR1 SGHVS, CDR2 FNYEAQ. This CDR3 has 14 amino acids. The CDR3 DNA reads as TGTGCCAGCAGCTTGAGGCTAGACACAGATACGCAGTATTTT. Translated, it gives CASSLRLDTDTQYF.

The genes are TRBV7-3 and TRBJ2-5, with 10 bases fitting TRBD2. The CDR3 totals 13 residues. Germline lookup yields CDR1 SGHTA and CDR2 FQGTGA. V was clipped by 6 bases and J by 4 bases; unmatched bases: 2. In DNA form, the CDR3 reads TGTGCCAGCAGTAGACTAGCGGGAGAGACCCAGTACTTC. The encoded protein is CASSRLAGETQYF.

The V call is TRBV4-3, the J call TRBJ2-7; TRBD1 might be the D (5 bases). The V end was cut by 0 bases, the J end by 2 bases, with 14 bases between. CDR1 and CDR2 (germline): LGHNA, YSLEER. The CDR3 length is 16 residues. The CDR3 DNA reads as TGCGCCAGCAGCCAAGATCAGGGCCTGGGAACCTACGAGCAGTACTTC. Translation: CASSQDQGLGTYEQYF.